The 32 T cell receptor beta chains given below trace back to one sample, sequenced in a study of OX40 agonist ivuxolimab in advanced cancers. Libraries were prepared by immunoSEQ multiplex PCR; TCRdb keeps only in-frame clonotypes and omits some of them. The table has about 58,000 clones, 81% seen once. The input for sequencing was CD4+ or CD8+ T cells sorted from blood, taken in a trial of the OX40 agonist ivuxolimab. The receptors were gathered from an adult with an advanced solid tumor such as melanoma, head and neck, liver or kidney cancer.

This chain uses TRBV7-9 with TRBJ1-4, with unresolved D. Trimming pared 4 bases from V and 8 bases from J, leaving 14 bases between. The germline gives CDR1 SEHNR, CDR2 FQNEAQ (reference sequence). This CDR3 contains 14 residues. The DNA for the CDR3 is TGTGCCAGCAGCTCGGGAGTCGAAGGGGAAAAACTGTTTTTT. Its translation is CASSSGVEGEKLFF.

The rearrangement joins TRBV7-3 to TRBJ1-1; the D gene is possibly TRBD1 (5 bases). Trimming removed 5 bases at V and 6 bases at J, with 22 bases between. The germline V gene has CDR1 SGHTA and CDR2 FQGTGA. This CDR3 contains 16 residues. CDR3 nucleotide sequence: TGTGCCAGCAGCCTCTTTAGGACGGGCGGAGGGGCTGAAGCTTTCTTT. Translation gives CASSLFRTGGGAEAFF.

The J gene is TRBJ2-3, the V gene TRBV6-1; the match to TRBD2 covers 8 bases. The germline V gene encodes CDR1 MNHNS and CDR2 SASEGT. The ends lost 5 bases at V and 2 bases at J; junction bases unmatched: 6. The CDR3 is 15 residues long. As DNA, the CDR3 is TGTGCCAGCAGTACCCAGCGGGGGTTCACAGATACGCAGTATTTT. As protein: CASSTQRGFTDTQYF.

The chain links TRBV27 to TRBJ2-7; D gene unclear. Germline values: CDR1 MNHEY, CDR2 SMNVEV (reference sequence). V dropped 0 bases and J dropped 2 bases, with 8 bases sitting between them. The CDR3 totals 14 residues. CDR3 nucleotide sequence: TGTGCCAGCAGTTTATCCAGGATCCCCTACGAGCAGTACTTC. It translates to CASSLSRIPYEQYF.

This clone showed up just a few times. This chain uses TRBV5-1 with TRBJ2-3, with D tentatively TRBD2 (5 bases). V was trimmed by 3 bases and J by 3 bases, leaving 8 bases between them. CDR1 SGHRS and CDR2 YFSETQ come from the germline V gene. The CDR3 length is 13 residues. The CDR3: CASSWPGTDTQYF. CDR3 DNA: TGCGCCAGCAGCTGGCCGGGGACAGATACGCAGTATTTT.

DNA for the CDR3: TGCGCCAGCAGTGAGCCGGGACAGAACACTGAAGCTTTCTTT. It is translated as CASSEPGQNTEAFF. The V and J genes are TRBV10-1 and TRBJ1-1; maybe TRBD1 (6 bases). Trimming shortened V by 2 bases and J by 1 base, and 8 bases separated the two germline ends. Germline V lookup: CDR1 WNHNN, CDR2 SYGVQD (reference sequence). CDR3 length equals 14 residues.

This chain links TRBV7-8 with TRBJ1-2, with 7 bases identical to TRBD1. CDR1 and CDR2 from the germline V gene are SGHVS and FQNEAQ. The junction had 6 bases not matched to a gene; V was cut back by 1 base and J by 4 bases. The length of the CDR3 is 15 residues. The CDR3 DNA reads TGTGCCAGCAGCTTAGGGAGGGGGCACGGCTATGGCTACACCTTC. Its protein is CASSLGRGHGYGYTF.

In this sample, this clone turned up a few times. The CDR3 DNA follows: TGCGCCAGCAGCCTAGCAAGAGGGGAAAAACTGTTTTTT. Its protein product is CASSLARGEKLFF. The J gene is TRBJ1-4, the V gene TRBV4-1; D remains ambiguous. Trimming shortened V by 4 bases and J by 8 bases, and 11 bases separated the two germline ends. CDR1 is MGHRA and CDR2 is YSYEKL in the germline V gene. This CDR3 comprises 13 residues.

This clone was detected only once. The chain recombines TRBV6-5 with TRBJ2-7; D gene uncertain. The germline CDR1 and CDR2 sequences are MNHEY and SVGAGI. The ends were cut back, 6 bases at V and 2 bases at J, with 11 bases in the middle. The CDR3 covers 13 residues. This CDR3 reads CASSLTDPYEQYF. DNA for the CDR3: TGTGCCAGCAGCCTAACGGACCCCTACGAGCAGTACTTC.

This rearrangement joins TRBV7-6 to TRBJ1-6, with 7 bases that match TRBD1. The J segment lost 5 bases and the V segment lost 10 bases, leaving 11 bases of the junction unmatched. Germline CDR1 SGHVS, CDR2 FNYEAQ. CDR3 length: 15 residues. CDR3 in DNA: TGTGCCACCCGGGACAGCGAGAATGATAATTCACCCCTCCACTTT. Protein: CATRDSENDNSPLHF.

The chain is built from TRBV2 and TRBJ1-6; D gene ambiguous. This CDR3 is built from 17 residues. CDR1 and CDR2 (germline): SNHLY, FYNNEI. V was shortened by 6 bases and J by 0 bases, with 15 bases between the two germline ends. The CDR3 DNA sequence: TGTGCCAGCAGCGCCGGGTCCCTGGGCTCCTATAATTCACCCCTCCACTTT. Residues: CASSAGSLGSYNSPLHF.

The chain combines TRBV5-4 with TRBJ2-7; tentative D call: TRBD2 (6 bases). The CDR3 has 15 residues. The germline V and J ends were trimmed by 4 bases and 0 bases, with 14 bases remaining between them. Germline CDR1 SGHNT, CDR2 YYREEE (reference sequence). CDR3 nucleotide sequence: TGTGCCAGCAGCCCTCGGGGGAGGAGCTCCTACGAGCAGTACTTC. Its protein product is CASSPRGRSSYEQYF.

V gene TRBV5-8 combines with J gene TRBJ2-3; D perhaps matches TRBD2 (5 bases). There are 16 residues in the CDR3. Germline CDR1 reads SGHTS; CDR2 reads YDEGEE. Between the trimmed V and J ends, which lost 1 base and 2 bases, there was a span of 14 bases. In DNA form, the CDR3 reads TGTGCCAGCAGCTTGTTAGGTGGGCGGGCCACAGATACGCAGTATTTT. This gives the protein CASSLLGGRATDTQYF.

This clone was observed a single time. The CDR3 spells CASSPRNRASDTQYF. The DNA for the CDR3 is TGTGCCAGCAGTCCCCGCAATCGAGCATCAGATACGCAGTATTTT. The chain joins TRBV6-4 to TRBJ2-3, with no clear D. Germline values: CDR1 MRHNA, CDR2 SNTAGT. The CDR3 has 15 amino acids. V lost 5 bases, J lost 4 bases, and 16 bases lay in between.

The gene calls are TRBV11-2 and TRBJ2-1, with D possibly matching TRBD2 (6 bases). Germline V gene lookup returns CDR1 SGHAT and CDR2 FQNNGV. The CDR3 is 13 amino acids. V was cut by 3 bases and J by 5 bases, with 8 bases left in between. This CDR3 is CASSFGTHNEQFF. The CDR3 coding sequence is TGTGCCAGCAGCTTCGGGACTCACAATGAGCAGTTCTTC.

The V call is TRBV5-4, the J call TRBJ2-7; 11 nucleotides line up with TRBD2. Germline V lookup: CDR1 SGHNT, CDR2 YYREEE (reference sequence). Germline trimming cut 1 base from V and 6 bases from J; bases unmatched to any gene: 6. This CDR3 contains 15 residues. The chain's CDR3 is CASSLFSGGAPEQYF. The CDR3 DNA sequence: TGTGCCAGCAGCTTGTTTAGCGGGGGGGCCCCCGAGCAGTACTTC. Full variable domain (remainder filled in from reference TRBV5-4 and TRBJ2-7): ETGVTQSPTHLIKTRGQQVTLRCSSQSGHNTVSWYQQALGQGPQFIFQYYREEENGRGNFPPRFSGLQFPNYSSELNVNALELDDSALYLCASSLFSGGAPEQYFGPGTRLTVT.

This chain uses TRBV2 with TRBJ1-6; no clear D. CDR3 length: 14 amino acids. V was shortened by 4 bases and J by 7 bases, with 11 bases between the two germline ends. Germline V CDR1 and CDR2: SNHLY, FYNNEI. CDR3 bases: TGTGCCAGCAGTGGATCCTTACCCAATTCACCCCTCCACTTT. Protein sequence: CASSGSLPNSPLHF.

This chain links TRBV6-5 with TRBJ2-2, with 7 bases fitting TRBD1. The ends lost 5 bases at V and 7 bases at J; junction bases unmatched: 4. This CDR3 region has 13 residues. Germline-derived CDR1 and CDR2 are MNHEY and SVGAGI. Here the CDR3 reads CASSAGGHGELFF. CDR3 nucleotides: TGTGCCAGCAGTGCAGGGGGTCACGGGGAGCTGTTTTTT.

This chain joins TRBV19 and TRBJ2-3; TRBD2 matches at 11 bases. Germline V gene lookup returns CDR1 LNHDA and CDR2 SQIVND (reference sequence). V shed 8 bases and J 5 bases; nucleotides not matched to a gene: 12. This CDR3 contains 16 residues. CDR3 loop: CASLDLSGGAIDTQYF. CDR3 in DNA: TGTGCCAGTCTGGATCTTAGCGGGGGGGCGATAGATACGCAGTATTTT.

This clone was recorded a few times. This chain uses TRBV27 with TRBJ2-3, with D possibly being TRBD2 (6 bases). The CDR3 is made up of 15 amino acids. Germline V CDR1 and CDR2: MNHEY, SMNVEV (reference sequence). The V end lost 7 bases, the J end lost 0 bases, and 14 bases lay between the germline ends. CDR3 region: CASTLLGRSTDTQYF. The DNA of the CDR3 is TGTGCCAGCACCTTACTTGGGAGGAGCACAGATACGCAGTATTTT.

The chain joins TRBV7-8 to TRBJ2-3; 8 bases map to TRBD2. The CDR3 is 12 amino acids. The V gene's germline CDR1 is SGHVS and CDR2 FQNEAQ. V was pared by 3 bases and J by 13 bases, with 6 bases of the junction left unmatched. The CDR3 sequence: CASSFPGGQEYF. The CDR3 coding sequence is TGTGCCAGCAGCTTCCCGGGGGGGCAGGAGTATTTT.

This chain links TRBV29-1 with TRBJ2-7; D is perhaps TRBD1 (5 bases). CDR1 SQVTM and CDR2 ANQGSEA come from the germline V gene. The CDR3 covers 12 residues. Trimming pared 5 bases from V and 4 bases from J, leaving 12 bases between. The CDR3 here is CSVKRGQYEQYF. CDR3 nucleotide sequence: TGCAGCGTTAAAAGAGGACAATACGAGCAGTACTTC.

The rearrangement joins TRBV28 to TRBJ2-3, with TRBD2 matching over 9 bases. CDR1 and CDR2 (germline): MDHEN, SYDVKM. CDR3 size: 15 residues. J gave up 2 bases and V 3 bases, and 3 bases lay outside the gene matches. DNA for the CDR3: TGTGCCAGCAGTTTTGGCGGGGGGGCCACAGATACGCAGTATTTT. Translation: CASSFGGGATDTQYF.

This clone occurred once. As DNA, the CDR3 is TGTGCCAGTAGTGCAACCGGGACAGGGAATGAAAAACTGTTTTTT. Translated: CASSATGTGNEKLFF. J is TRBJ1-4 and V is TRBV19; 9 nucleotides agree with TRBD1. Trimming removed 5 bases from V and 5 bases from J; junction bases left unmatched: 6. Looked up from germline, CDR1 is LNHDA and CDR2 is SQIVND (reference sequence). This CDR3 has 15 amino acids.

This sequence joins TRBV7-8 and TRBJ1-6; TRBD1 might be the D (5 bases). Trimming removed 5 bases from V and 10 bases from J, with 9 bases in between. Germline-derived CDR1 and CDR2 are SGHVS and FQNEAQ. The CDR3 runs 12 residues. The CDR3 spells CASSPGDSPLHF. In nucleotides, the CDR3 is TGTGCCAGCAGCCCCGGGGACTCACCCCTCCACTTT.

Details on this clone: The junction and the germline gene differ at one end; a read error may be behind it. V is TRBV5-6 and J is TRBJ1-4, with 9 bases lining up with TRBD1. The CDR3 covers 15 residues. CDR1 is SGHDT and CDR2 is YYEEEE in the germline V gene. The CDR3 reads CASTLTTGGREKLFF. CDR3 in DNA: TGTGCCAGCACCTTGACCACAGGGGGCCGGGAAAAACTGTTTTTT.

This clone was recorded only once. This rearrangement joins TRBV4-2 to TRBJ2-1, with 11 bases that match TRBD2. The V gene end was trimmed by 2 bases and the J gene end by 5 bases; junction bases not matched to a gene: 5. The CDR3 covers 16 residues. CDR1 and CDR2 (germline): LGHNA, YNFKEQ. The CDR3 DNA is TGTGCCAGCAGCCAACTCGGGACTAGCGGAGACAATGAGCAGTTCTTC. This codes for CASSQLGTSGDNEQFF.

This chain connects TRBV5-1 to TRBJ1-1; no clear D gene. This CDR3 comprises 15 residues. CDR1 SGHRS and CDR2 YFSETQ come from the germline V gene. Trimming shortened V by 1 base and J by 4 bases, and 14 bases separated the two germline ends. The CDR3 nucleotides read TGCGCCAGCAGCTTGAATGGGGATTCTGTCACTGAAGCTTTCTTT. Its protein product is CASSLNGDSVTEAFF.

The DNA for the CDR3 is TGTGCCAGCGTACCCCCTCGCGGGGGGGCCGGTGGGGAGCTGTTTTTT. This codes for CASVPPRGGAGGELFF. The rearrangement uses TRBV6-6 and TRBJ2-2; 9 bases line up with TRBD2. CDR3 length equals 16 residues. Unmatched junction bases numbered 15, after V lost 8 bases and J lost 8 bases. Germline loops: CDR1 MNHNY, CDR2 SVGAGI (reference sequence).

The J gene is TRBJ2-2, the V gene TRBV27; 10 bases match TRBD2. Germline V gene sequence: CDR1 MNHEY, CDR2 SMNVEV (reference sequence). Losses at the gene ends were 8 bases for V and 2 bases for J; bases not matched to a gene: 5. The CDR3 consists of 15 residues. This CDR3 is CASGRLAGNTGELFF. DNA of the CDR3: TGTGCCAGCGGAAGACTAGCGGGCAACACCGGGGAGCTGTTTTTT.

The gene calls are TRBV2 and TRBJ2-5, with 8 bases fitting TRBD1. The V and J ends lost 5 bases and 11 bases, in that order; junction bases with no gene match: 19. CDR3 length: 16 residues. Germline V gene data show CDR1 as SNHLY and CDR2 as FYNNEI. DNA of the CDR3: TGTGCCAGCAGTCAAAGAGGACAGGGAGCCGTCCCGGAGCAGTACTTC. It specifies CASSQRGQGAVPEQYF.

The CDR3 region is CASSVGGDQPQHF. CDR3 nucleotide sequence: TGTGCCAGCTCAGTCGGTGGGGATCAGCCCCAGCATTTT. This chain joins TRBV18 and TRBJ1-5; D is undetermined. V shed 5 bases and J shed 5 bases, with 10 bases lying between them. Germline-derived CDR1 and CDR2 are KGHSH and LQKENI. The CDR3 runs to 13 residues.